This TCR beta chain was recovered during a study of T-cell memory formation after mild COVID-19. Between the trimmed V and J ends, which lost 0 bases and 8 bases, there was a span of 21 bases. CDR3 length equals 17 residues. Germline V gene lookup returns CDR1 MGHRA and CDR2 YSYEKL. One entry per CDR3 protein results from TCRdb running MiXCR on the 5' RACE reads. The data contain about 49,000 distinct CDR3 sequences, about 7.3% of them singletons. This clonotype has only a few counts. No antigen is known for it. Study-level results: Those CD4+ clones that contracted were mainly in CM and EM (CD8+ ones in EMRA).

The sequence was collected from a man younger than 30 who had mild COVID-19 (a few samples of this study predate the infection). Cell type and time point are not known. V gene TRBV4-1 combines with J gene TRBJ2-3; either TRBD1 or TRBD2 may fit D (6 bases each). Sequencing was performed on PBMCs or a T cell subset sorted from them (not recorded which). The CDR3 sequence is CASSQEPPPSGAGTQYF. DNA of the CDR3: TGCGCCAGCAGCCAAGAACCCCCCCCATCGGGGGCCGGTACGCAGTATTTT.